The clone carrying this TCR beta chain was seen a handful of times. This entry is derived from a study of blood T cell repertoires in COVID-19. Measured with immunoSEQ multiplex PCR; TCRdb has only the in-frame clones, and not every one. The sample includes under 200,000 clones, roughly four fifths of them seen just once. Germline loops: CDR1 MNHEY, CDR2 SVGEGT. Trimming left V 0 bases short and J 3 bases short, with 12 bases between. This CDR3 has 15 residues. Sequencing was performed on peripheral blood. The chain links TRBV6-2 or TRBV6-3 to TRBJ2-7; the D gene is possibly TRBD1 (6 bases). The TCR sequence derives from a man in his thirties or forties with active or convalescent COVID-19. The CDR3 bases are TGTGCCAGCAGTTACTCGACAGGCCCTAACTACGAGCAGTACTTC. It codes for CASSYSTGPNYEQYF.